Listed below are T cell receptor beta chains from one sample, sequenced in a study of shared clonotypes between healthy human individuals. Produced via immunoSEQ multiplex PCR; TCRdb's table is partial and in-frame only. The table records around 2,000,000 clones, 85% to 95% of them present only once. Input material: naive CD4+ T cells sorted from blood. The receptors here all came from a man in his late teens or twenties in good health. Both conserved end residues are trimmed from each CDR3.

CDR3 length: 14; J gene: TRBJ2-1; V gene: TRBV18; CDR3 protein: ASSPQVGPSYNEQF
CDR3 length: 11; J gene: TRBJ1-1; V gene: TRBV28; CDR3 protein: ASRPHPNTEAF
CDR3 length: 13; J gene: TRBJ1-4; V gene: TRBV25-1; CDR3 protein: ASRASGGTNEKLF
CDR3 length: 9; J gene: TRBJ1-5; V gene: TRBV6-5; CDR3 protein: ASKGGEAQH
CDR3 length: 12; J gene: TRBJ1-4; V gene: TRBV28; CDR3 protein: ASSAGGTDEKLF
CDR3 length: 12; J gene: TRBJ2-7; V gene: TRBV28; CDR3 protein: ASRTGQGGYEQY
CDR3 length: 11; J gene: TRBJ1-1; V gene: TRBV2; CDR3 protein: ASSERGNTEAF
CDR3 length: 13; J gene: TRBJ1-6; V gene: TRBV2; CDR3 protein: ASSEVNSYNSPLH
CDR3 length: 14; J gene: TRBJ1-2; V gene: TRBV7-8; CDR3 protein: ASSPVPGQGAFGYT
CDR3 length: 13; J gene: TRBJ1-1; V gene: TRBV7-2; CDR3 protein: ASSQSTGVGTEAF
CDR3 length: 16; J gene: TRBJ2-1; V gene: TRBV6-9; CDR3 protein: ASSPDRGRIKPYNEQF